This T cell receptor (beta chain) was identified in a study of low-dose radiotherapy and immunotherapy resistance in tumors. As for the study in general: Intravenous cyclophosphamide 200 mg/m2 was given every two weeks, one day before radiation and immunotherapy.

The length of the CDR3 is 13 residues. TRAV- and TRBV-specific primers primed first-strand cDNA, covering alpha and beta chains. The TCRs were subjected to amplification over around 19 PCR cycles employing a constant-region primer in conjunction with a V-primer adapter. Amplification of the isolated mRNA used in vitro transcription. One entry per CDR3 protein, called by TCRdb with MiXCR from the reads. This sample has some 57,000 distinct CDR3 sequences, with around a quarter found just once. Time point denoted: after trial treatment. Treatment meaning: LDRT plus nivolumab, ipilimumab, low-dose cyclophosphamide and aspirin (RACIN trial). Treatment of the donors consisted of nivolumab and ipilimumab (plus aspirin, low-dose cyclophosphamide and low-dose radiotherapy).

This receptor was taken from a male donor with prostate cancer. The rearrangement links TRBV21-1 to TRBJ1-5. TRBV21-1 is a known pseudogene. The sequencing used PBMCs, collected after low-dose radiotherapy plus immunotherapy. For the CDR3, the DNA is TGTGCCAGCAGTACCAGAAGCAATCAGCCCCAGCATTTT. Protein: CASSTRSNQPQHF.